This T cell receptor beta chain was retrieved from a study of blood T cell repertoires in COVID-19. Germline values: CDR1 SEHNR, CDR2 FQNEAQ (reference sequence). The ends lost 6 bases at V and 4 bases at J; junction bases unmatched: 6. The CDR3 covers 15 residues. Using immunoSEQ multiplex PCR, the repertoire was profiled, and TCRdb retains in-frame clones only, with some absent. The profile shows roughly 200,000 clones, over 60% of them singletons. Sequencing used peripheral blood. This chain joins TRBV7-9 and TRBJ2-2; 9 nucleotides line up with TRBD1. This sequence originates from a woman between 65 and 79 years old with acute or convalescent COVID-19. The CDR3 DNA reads TGTGCCAGCAGTCCTGTGACAGGGGGCACCGGGGAGCTGTTTTTT. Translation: CASSPVTGGTGELFF.